This T cell receptor beta chain was captured in a study of T cell repertoires in cytomegalovirus infection. TCRdb re-called the reads through MiXCR, storing one row per CDR3 protein. The data show fewer than 700,000 distinct CDR3 sequences, 20% to 30% seen once. This clonotype has only one observation. One base away lies a much larger clone, so this may be a sequencing read error. V was pared by 8 bases and J by 7 bases, with 10 bases of the junction left unmatched. Germline V CDR1 and CDR2: MDHEN, SYDVKM. The CDR3 covers 13 residues. The J gene is TRBJ1-1, the V gene TRBV28, with 7 bases aligning to TRBD1. Source material: CD8+ T cells from PBMCs. This sequence originates from a human donor in good health (CMV status not recorded). Some clones in this sample may be carry-over from other donors' samples. In DNA, the CDR3 is TGTGCCAGCCGGATAACAGGGGCCCTTGAAGCTTTCTTT. Its protein is CASRITGALEAFF.